The clone carrying this TCR beta chain was counted only a few times. Its antigen is not known. The source of the sample is a study of blood T cells in healthy people across ages. Study conclusions and caveats: Expanded clonotype shifts may have been confounded, as the donors had an unknown CMV status.

The CDR3 covers 14 residues. Germline V lookup: CDR1 DFQATT, CDR2 SNEGSKA (reference sequence). V lost 1 base and J lost 2, with 9 bases in between. Combining a sample-barcoded 5' primer with a J-beta primer mix, a second PCR ran for 7 to 11 cycles. TCRdb fed the 5' RACE reads into MiXCR, producing one record per CDR3 protein. In the table there are 750,000 to 950,000 distinct CDR3 sequences, around 29% of which are singletons. The same data also contributed to another study, on T cells of mothers and their children. That source notes: Samples came from a few healthy Caucasian mothers and their six children. Amplification in the second PCR used the M1S primer, which added sample barcodes and 2-4 random nucleotides. Across the analysis, no persistent microchimeric T cell clones were detected.

The V and J genes are TRBV20-1 and TRBJ1-5; no clear D. This receptor was identified in a woman aged 35 to 49 in good health. The sample consisted of blood. CDR3 coding DNA: TGCAGTGCTAGAGGTCCCTGGGGCAATCAGCCCCAGCATTTT. It codes for CSARGPWGNQPQHF.